Following are 27 T cell receptor beta chains from one sample sequenced in a study of OX40 agonist ivuxolimab in advanced cancers. Preparation of the library involved the immunoSEQ multiplex PCR assay. In TCRdb, the immuneACCESS table is reduced to in-frame sequences with V and J assigned. These tables do not hold every clone; where another copy was compared, an unresolved V gene accounts for under half, and the others remain unexplained. This sample holds tens of thousands of clones; roughly 82% were observed only once. The ten largest clones add up to 3.5% to 4% of the sample. Source: CD4+ or CD8+ T cells sorted from blood, taken in a trial of the OX40 agonist ivuxolimab. The receptors were gathered from an adult with an advanced solid tumor such as melanoma, head and neck, liver or kidney cancer.

The chain uses TRBV19 and TRBJ2-7; D gene uncertain. V lost 3 bases, J lost 2 bases, and 14 bases lay in between. The CDR3 contains 15 residues. In germline, CDR1 is LNHDA, CDR2 SQIVND (reference sequence). Here the CDR3 DNA reads TGTGCCAGTAGTATCCGCTCGCCGGACCCCTACGAGCAGTACTTC. This gives the protein CASSIRSPDPYEQYF.

This chain joins TRBV18 and TRBJ1-1; a weak D match, TRBD1 (6 bases). In germline, CDR1 is KGHSH, CDR2 LQKENI. Trimming shortened V by 5 bases and J by 1 base, and 8 bases separated the two germline ends. The CDR3 length is 13 residues. The CDR3 DNA follows: TGTGCCAGCTCAGAGGGGGAGAACACTGAAGCTTTCTTT. Protein product: CASSEGENTEAFF. The full variable domain, its missing parts supplied by reference TRBV18 and TRBJ1-1, is NAGVMQNPRHLVRRRGQEARLRCSPMKGHSHVYWYRQLPEEGLKFMVYLQKENIIDESGMPKERFSAEFPKEGPSILRIQQVVRGDSAAYFCASSEGENTEAFFGQGTRLTVV.

This chain uses TRBV28 with TRBJ1-1; TRBD1 matches 7 bases. The V and J ends lost 6 bases and 2 bases, in that order; junction bases with no gene match: 12. Germline CDR1 and CDR2: MDHEN and SYDVKM. This CDR3 region has 16 residues. The chain's CDR3 is CASRRGTAGGNTEAFF. The CDR3 bases are TGTGCCAGCAGGAGGGGGACAGCCGGTGGAAACACTGAAGCTTTCTTT.

CDR3 sequence: CASSIGEGQGGNQPQHF. The CDR3 nucleotides read TGTGCCAGTAGTATAGGCGAGGGGCAGGGGGGCAATCAGCCCCAGCATTTT. This chain connects TRBV19 to TRBJ1-5; 7 positions agree with TRBD1. This CDR3 is 17 amino acids long. V was pared by 1 base and J by 2 bases, with 8 bases of the junction left unmatched. The germline V gene has CDR1 LNHDA and CDR2 SQIVND (reference sequence).

The chain couples TRBV15 to TRBJ2-1; 16 positions agree with TRBD2. This CDR3 has 17 residues. V gave up 4 bases and J gave up 8 bases; unmatched junction bases: 8. Germline assignment: CDR1 LNHNV and CDR2 YYDKDF (reference sequence). CDR3 loop: CATSKGTSGGAGDEQFF. The CDR3 region has the DNA TGTGCCACCAGCAAGGGGACTAGCGGGGGGGCAGGCGATGAGCAGTTCTTC.

The chain couples TRBV7-2 to TRBJ2-1; perhaps TRBD2 as D (6 bases). Germline CDR1 reads SGHTA; CDR2 reads FQGNSA. CDR3 length: 14 amino acids. V was shortened by 1 base and J by 7 bases, with 11 bases between the two germline ends. As DNA, the CDR3 is TGTGCCAGCAGCTTAGTACAAAGCGGGAATGAGCAGTTCTTC. Translated: CASSLVQSGNEQFF.

A few counts support this clone. V and J are TRBV10-3 and TRBJ1-6; TRBD1 is a possible D gene (5 bases). The CDR3 is 13 residues long. Trimming took off 7 bases at V and 11 bases at J, with 15 bases between the two ends. Germline values: CDR1 ENHRY, CDR2 SYGVKD. As DNA, the CDR3 is TGTGCCATCACCGATGGCCGGGGGGCACCCCTCCACTTT. This encodes CAITDGRGAPLHF.

The V call is TRBV5-1, the J call TRBJ2-1; 8 bases fit TRBD1. V lost 4 bases to trimming and J lost 7 bases; unmatched junction nucleotides: 7. Germline V gene lookup returns CDR1 SGHRS and CDR2 YFSETQ. This CDR3 has 14 residues. The DNA for the CDR3 is TGCGCCAGCAGCGAGGGACAGGTCAATAATGAGCAGTTCTTC. It encodes CASSEGQVNNEQFF.

V and J are TRBV30 and TRBJ1-2; 12 nucleotides agree with TRBD1. Germline trimming cut 4 bases from V and 4 bases from J; bases unmatched to any gene: 4. CDR1 and CDR2 (germline): GTSNPN, SVGIG (reference sequence). The CDR3 contains 14 residues. CDR3 loop: CAWTGQGAIYGYTF. CDR3 DNA: TGTGCCTGGACGGGACAGGGGGCGATCTATGGCTACACCTTC.

This clone came up a few times. The rearrangement links TRBV19 to TRBJ2-6; 7 bases line up with TRBD1. This CDR3 region has 15 residues. The ends lost 5 bases at V and 2 bases at J; junction bases unmatched: 3. Germline CDR1 and CDR2: LNHDA and SQIVND (reference sequence). Written as DNA, the CDR3 is TGTGCCAGTAGTCCCGGGACAGCTGGGGCCAACGTCCTGACTTTC. This gives the protein CASSPGTAGANVLTF.

The chain links TRBV12-1 to TRBJ2-7; TRBD1, the D gene given by the table, was not confirmed from the DNA. TRBV12-1 is flagged as a pseudogene. CDR3 length equals 12 residues. The CDR3 sequence is CASSFGLVEQYF. The CDR3 coding sequence is TGTGCCAGCAGCTTTGGGCTCGTCGAGCAGTACTTC.

V and J are TRBV19 and TRBJ1-1, with 9 positions matching TRBD1. The CDR3 has 15 residues. The ends lost 5 bases at V and 3 bases at J; junction bases unmatched: 7. Germline CDR1 reads LNHDA; CDR2 reads SQIVND (reference sequence). The CDR3, as DNA: TGTGCCAGTAGTGCCTGGGGACAGGGCGACACTGAAGCTTTCTTT. This sequence encodes CASSAWGQGDTEAFF.

This chain links TRBV11-3 with TRBJ2-3; tentatively, D is TRBD2 (7 bases). V gave up 0 bases and J gave up 2 bases, with 15 bases separating them. The germline V gene encodes CDR1 SGHNT and CDR2 YENEEA. This CDR3 is 17 amino acids long. CDR3 DNA: TGTGCCAGCAGCTTAGAGGGGGGGCACGCTCCCACAGATACGCAGTATTTT. Protein product: CASSLEGGHAPTDTQYF.

CDR3 amino acids: CSVGVGPYQPQHF. The CDR3 bases are TGCAGCGTTGGGGTAGGGCCTTATCAGCCCCAGCATTTT. The rearrangement uses TRBV29-1 and TRBJ1-5; D remains unclear. V lost 4 bases to trimming and J lost 5 bases, with 12 bases between them. The length of the CDR3 is 13 residues. Looked up from germline, CDR1 is SQVTM and CDR2 is ANQGSEA.

The V call is TRBV7-8, the J call TRBJ1-4; D call uncertain. This CDR3 comprises 16 residues. V gave up 2 bases and J gave up 2 bases, with 12 bases separating them. Germline V CDR1 and CDR2: SGHVS, FQNEAQ. CDR3 in DNA: TGTGCCAGCAGCTTACCCCGTGGAGGTACTAATGAAAAACTGTTTTTT. Translating it yields CASSLPRGGTNEKLFF.

The chain joins TRBV6-9 to TRBJ1-2; the D is unclear. CDR1 and CDR2 from the germline V gene are MNHGY and SVAAGI. This CDR3 has 12 residues. V was pared by 10 bases and J by 4 bases, with 13 bases between. In DNA, the CDR3 is TGTGCCACCTCGGGCCGATTCTATGGCTACACCTTC. This translates into CATSGRFYGYTF.

V usage is TRBV5-1 and J usage is TRBJ2-2; D tentatively fits TRBD1 or TRBD2 (7 bases each). CDR3 size: 15 residues. The V end was cut by 4 bases, the J end by 5 bases, with 15 bases between. Germline assignment: CDR1 SGHRS and CDR2 YFSETQ. The CDR3 DNA sequence: TGCGCCAGCAGCCAGACAGGGAGGGAAACCGGGGAGCTGTTTTTT. As protein: CASSQTGRETGELFF.

The chain joins TRBV19 to TRBJ2-3, with 12 bases identical to TRBD2. V was clipped by 5 bases and J by 7 bases; unmatched bases: 10. This CDR3 contains 16 residues. Germline lookup yields CDR1 LNHDA and CDR2 SQIVND (reference sequence). Written as DNA, the CDR3 is TGTGCCAGTAGTCCCGCCTCCGGACTAGCGGGGCATACGCAGTATTTT. Amino acids: CASSPASGLAGHTQYF.

The V call is TRBV7-6, the J call TRBJ2-3; D is uncertain. The CDR3 covers 14 residues. The germline V gene encodes CDR1 SGHVS and CDR2 FNYEAQ. V gave up 0 bases and J gave up 9 bases, with 13 bases separating them. In DNA form, the CDR3 reads TGTGCCAGCAGCTTAGCTCACCCAGACAACACGCAGTATTTT. Residues: CASSLAHPDNTQYF.

This clone has only a few counts. The chain is built from TRBV10-3 and TRBJ2-3, with TRBD2 identical over 12 bases. The CDR3 runs to 16 residues. From germline, CDR1 is ENHRY and CDR2 SYGVKD. V dropped 3 bases and J dropped 5; count of bases not matched to a gene: 6. CDR3 sequence reads: CAISDQLAGGRDTQYF. The CDR3 DNA is TGTGCCATCAGTGACCAACTAGCGGGGGGTCGAGATACGCAGTATTTT.

The chain joins TRBV29-1 to TRBJ2-6; 8 positions match TRBD1. The CDR3 is made up of 14 amino acids. V lost 6 bases, J lost 0 bases, and 1 base stayed unmatched. The germline V gene has CDR1 SQVTM and CDR2 ANQGSEA. The CDR3 sequence: CSVTGDSGANVLTF. The DNA for the CDR3 is TGCAGCGTGACAGGGGACTCTGGGGCCAACGTCCTGACTTTC. Full variable domain (rest looked up from reference TRBV29-1 and TRBJ2-6): SAVISQKPSRDICQRGTSLTIQCQVDSQVTMMFWYRQQPGQSLTLIATANQGSEATYESGFVIDKFPISRPNLTFSTLTVSNMSPEDSSIYLCSVTGDSGANVLTFGAGSRLTVL.

The chain employs TRBV18 and TRBJ1-1; D may be TRBD1 (5 bases). CDR1 is KGHSH and CDR2 is LQKENI in the germline V gene. The CDR3 runs 15 residues. The germline V and J ends were trimmed by 3 bases and 6 bases, with 17 bases remaining between them. For the CDR3, the DNA is TGTGCCAGCTCACCCCTTGGGGGGAATAACCCTGAAGCTTTCTTT. Translating it yields CASSPLGGNNPEAFF.

In this sample, this clone turned up a few times. J is TRBJ1-2 and V is TRBV7-9; D remains unclear. Germline-derived CDR1 and CDR2 are SEHNR and FQNEAQ (reference sequence). The CDR3 spans 13 residues. Trimming shortened V by 3 bases and J by 5 bases, and 10 bases separated the two germline ends. The chain's CDR3 is CASSFEARYGYTF. The CDR3 DNA reads as TGTGCCAGCAGCTTCGAGGCGCGGTATGGCTACACCTTC.

This clone appeared once. The gene calls are TRBV19 and TRBJ1-2; a possible D gene is TRBD1 (5 bases). Germline V gene data show CDR1 as LNHDA and CDR2 as SQIVND (reference sequence). The CDR3 has 13 residues. V was shortened by 9 bases and J by 10 bases, with 21 bases between the two germline ends. CDR3: CASSPGDLLDYTF. Written as DNA, the CDR3 is TGTGCCAGCAGTCCGGGGGACCTTCTAGACTACACCTTC.

This chain links TRBV11-3 with TRBJ2-7; 10 bases agree with TRBD2. Trimming at V came to 4 bases and at J to 2 bases, leaving 5 bases not matched to a gene. This CDR3 region has 15 residues. Germline CDR1 reads SGHNT; CDR2 reads YENEEA. The CDR3 region is CASSSILAGAYEQYF. The CDR3 region has the DNA TGTGCCAGCAGCTCCATCCTAGCGGGAGCCTACGAGCAGTACTTC.

This rearrangement joins TRBV28 to TRBJ2-2; 13 bases are shared with TRBD2. J lost 4 bases, V lost 6 bases, and 14 bases had no gene match. CDR1 MDHEN and CDR2 SYDVKM come from the germline V gene. This CDR3 has 19 amino acids. The CDR3 sequence is CASSPTPGLAGRITGELFF. The CDR3 nucleotides read TGTGCCAGCAGCCCCACACCGGGACTAGCGGGGAGGATCACCGGGGAGCTGTTTTTT. The complete variable domain, with remaining parts taken from reference TRBV28 and TRBJ2-2, reads DVKVTQSSRYLVKRTGEKVFLECVQDMDHENMFWYRQDPGLGLRLIYFSYDVKMKEKGDIPEGYSVSREKKERFSLILESASTNQTSMYLCASSPTPGLAGRITGELFFGEGSRLTVL.

The gene calls are TRBV6-5 and TRBJ2-6; D uncertain. Trimming left V 6 bases short and J 0 bases short, with 9 bases between. From germline, CDR1 is MNHEY and CDR2 SVGAGI. This CDR3 has 15 amino acids. CDR3 sequence reads: CASRPRSSGANVLTF. In DNA form, the CDR3 reads TGTGCCAGCAGGCCACGAAGCTCTGGGGCCAACGTCCTGACTTTC.